A single sample is the source of the 18 T cell receptor beta chains below, sequenced in a study of blood T cell repertoires in COVID-19. Sequenced by immunoSEQ multiplex PCR; TCRdb stores in-frame clones only, minus some. The profile shows 130,000 to 150,000 clones, approximately 89% of them singletons. Sequencing input: peripheral blood. The receptors shown here come from a human donor in a cohort sampled during active COVID-19.

This chain joins TRBV5-8 and TRBJ2-7; no firm D call. Trimming removed 0 bases from V and 9 bases from J, with 16 bases in between. This CDR3 comprises 14 residues. In germline, CDR1 is SGHTS, CDR2 YDEGEE. The CDR3 sequence: CASSLAGQPSRQYF. CDR3 DNA: TGTGCCAGCAGCTTGGCGGGTCAGCCCTCGCGGCAGTACTTC.

The chain recombines TRBV5-1 with TRBJ1-2; tentatively, D is TRBD1 (5 bases). Trimming cost V 7 bases and J 8 bases, with 18 bases left between them. This CDR3 is built from 13 residues. The V gene's germline CDR1 is SGHRS and CDR2 YFSETQ. The CDR3 nucleotides are TGCGCCAGCTGCCCGGGAGGGACCTGCGGCTACACCTTC. Encoded protein: CASCPGGTCGYTF.

The CDR3 protein is CASRGQEAPTF. As DNA, the CDR3 is TGTGCCAGCAGGGGACAGGAAGCCCCCACCTTC. The V and J genes are TRBV6-5 and TRBJ1-2, with 8 bases that match TRBD1. The CDR3 spans 11 residues. V lost 6 bases, J lost 13 bases, and 7 bases stayed unmatched. From germline, CDR1 is MNHEY and CDR2 SVGAGI.

The rearrangement links TRBV27 to TRBJ1-6; D remains unclear. V was shortened by 3 bases and J by 2 bases, with 14 bases between the two germline ends. CDR1 is MNHEY, CDR2 SMNVEV, per germline (reference sequence). This CDR3 spans 17 amino acids. CDR3 in amino acids: CASSFSVKMTYNSPLHF. The CDR3 DNA reads TGTGCCAGCAGTTTTTCAGTGAAGATGACCTATAATTCACCCCTCCACTTT.

The rearrangement joins TRBV11-2 to TRBJ2-2; tentatively, D is TRBD1 (6 bases). The CDR3 runs 13 residues. Germline V gene data show CDR1 as SGHAT and CDR2 as FQNNGV. Trimming left V 3 bases short and J 5 bases short, with 7 bases between. The CDR3 DNA follows: TGTGCCAGCAGCTTCAGGGGAACCGGGGAGCTGTTTTTT. Its protein product is CASSFRGTGELFF. Variable domain in full (rest from reference TRBV11-2 and TRBJ2-2): EAGVAQSPRYKIIEKRQSVAFWCNPISGHATLYWYQQILGQGPKLLIQFQNNGVVDDSQLPKDRFSAERLKGVDSTLKIQPAKLEDSAVYLCASSFRGTGELFFGEGSRLTVL.

This chain connects TRBV7-2 to TRBJ1-2; 7 bases are shared with TRBD1. Germline CDR1 SGHTA, CDR2 FQGNSA. V lost 1 base and J lost 3; bases outside the gene matches: 5. The CDR3 covers 15 residues. CDR3 sequence (DNA): TGTGCCAGCAGCTTAGAAGGCAGGGGGGACTATGGCTACACCTTC. It codes for CASSLEGRGDYGYTF.

In its sample, this clone was seen once. The chain carries TRBV24-1 and TRBJ2-1; D possibly corresponds to TRBD1 (7 bases). This CDR3 spans 13 amino acids. Germline assignment: CDR1 KGHDR and CDR2 SFDVKD. With 7 bases removed from V and 9 bases from J, the gap between germline ends came to 15 bases. This chain's CDR3 is CATREGAGGEQFF. CDR3 bases: TGTGCCACCAGAGAGGGGGCCGGGGGTGAGCAGTTCTTC.

The V call is TRBV12-3 or TRBV12-4, the J call TRBJ1-1; 8 bases line up with TRBD1. With 6 bases clipped from V and 8 bases from J, the junction kept 8 bases outside the gene matches. CDR3 length: 13 amino acids. For the CDR3, the DNA is TGTGCCAGCAGCAACGGACAGGGAAGGGAAGCTTTCTTT. This translates into CASSNGQGREAFF.

J is TRBJ2-5 and V is TRBV5-4; TRBD1 agrees at 7 bases. Germline V gene sequence: CDR1 SGHNT, CDR2 YYREEE (reference sequence). The CDR3 sequence is 15 residues long. The V gene end was trimmed by 4 bases and the J gene end by 7 bases; junction bases not matched to a gene: 13. The CDR3 sequence is CASSSYRGTVATQYF. The DNA of the CDR3 is TGTGCCAGCAGCAGTTACAGGGGCACCGTGGCGACCCAGTACTTC.

CDR3 DNA: TGTGCCAGCAGCCAAGCGACAGGGGGAAGCGAAAAACTGTTTTTT. This codes for CASSQATGGSEKLFF. The chain combines TRBV14 with TRBJ1-4, with TRBD1 matching over 9 bases. The CDR3 length is 15 residues. Germline V gene lookup returns CDR1 SGHDN and CDR2 FVKESK. J gave up 8 bases and V 1 base, and 5 bases lay outside the gene matches. The whole variable domain, filled in from reference TRBV14 and TRBJ1-4, reads EAGVTQFPSHSVIEKGQTVTLRCDPISGHDNLYWYRRVMGKEIKFLLHFVKESKQDESGMPNNRFLAERTGGTYSTLKVQPAELEDSGVYFCASSQATGGSEKLFFGSGTQLSVL.

V gene TRBV6-1 combines with J gene TRBJ1-6, with 8 bases fitting TRBD1. Germline-derived CDR1 and CDR2 are MNHNS and SASEGT. This CDR3 has 17 residues. The junction had 5 bases not matched to a gene; V was cut back by 4 bases and J by 0 bases. The CDR3 DNA reads TGTGCCAGCAGTGGGACAGGGCGAAGCTCCTATAATTCACCCCTCCACTTT. This sequence encodes CASSGTGRSSYNSPLHF.

V is TRBV19 and J is TRBJ1-1, with D unresolved. Germline assignment: CDR1 LNHDA and CDR2 SQIVND (reference sequence). V was cut by 4 bases and J by 4 bases, with 13 bases left in between. The CDR3 totals 14 residues. The CDR3 DNA follows: TGTGCCAGTAGTAACCTCCTTAGCGGCACTGAAGCTTTCTTT. Its translation: CASSNLLSGTEAFF.

The chain uses TRBV11-2 and TRBJ1-6; D not resolved. Germline CDR1 SGHAT, CDR2 FQNNGV. CDR3 length: 15 residues. V gave up 1 base and J gave up 10 bases, with 14 bases separating them. DNA of the CDR3: TGTGCCAGCAGCTTAGGGGCCCATTTGGGCTCACCCCTCCACTTT. It specifies CASSLGAHLGSPLHF.

The chain has TRBV12-5 and TRBJ2-4, with D possibly TRBD1 on 6 matching bases. The CDR3 is 14 residues long. CDR1 is LGHNT and CDR2 is FRNRAP in the germline V gene. Trimming stripped 6 bases from V and 4 bases from J, with 13 bases between. The CDR3 here is CASGPGGRKNIQYF. Here the CDR3 DNA reads TGTGCTAGTGGCCCTGGGGGCAGAAAAAACATTCAGTACTTC. Filled out from reference TRBV12-5 and TRBJ2-4, the complete variable domain reads DARVTQTPRHKVTEMGQEVTMRCQPILGHNTVFWYRQTMMQGLELLAYFRNRAPLDDSGMPKDRFSAEMPDATLATLKIQPSEPRDSAVYFCASGPGGRKNIQYFGAGTRLSVL.

The chain has TRBV7-7 and TRBJ2-7, with TRBD2 identical over 11 bases. Germline V gene sequence: CDR1 SSHAT, CDR2 FNYEAQ (reference sequence). The CDR3 loop spans 15 amino acids. V lost 5 bases to trimming and J lost 7 bases; unmatched junction nucleotides: 10. The CDR3 is CASSPSGGPWVEQYF. The CDR3 region has the DNA TGTGCCAGCAGCCCTAGCGGGGGGCCTTGGGTGGAGCAGTACTTC.

CDR3: CATRPHSGFPRCTDTQYF. The CDR3 coding sequence is TGTGCCACCAGGCCCCATTCGGGGTTCCCGCGCTGCACAGATACGCAGTATTTT. The chain is built from TRBV24-1 and TRBJ2-3; D might be TRBD2 (5 bases). The CDR3 covers 18 residues. Per the germline V gene, CDR1 is KGHDR and CDR2 is SFDVKD. V was shortened by 7 bases and J by 1 base, with 23 bases between the two germline ends.

This rearrangement joins TRBV5-4 to TRBJ1-6; D is possibly TRBD1 (5 bases). Trimming left V 1 base short and J 10 bases short, with 9 bases between. The CDR3 covers 13 residues. CDR1 is SGHNT, CDR2 YYREEE, per germline (reference sequence). The CDR3 region has the DNA TGTGCCAGCAGCTTGTCGGGGGAGTCACCCCTCCACTTT. It codes for CASSLSGESPLHF.

This chain links TRBV7-2 with TRBJ2-5, with 10 bases that match TRBD2. Trimming removed 1 base from V and 2 bases from J; junction bases left unmatched: 7. Germline V lookup: CDR1 SGHTA, CDR2 FQGNSA. The CDR3 has 17 residues. Here the CDR3 reads CASSLEVAGGPQETQYF. CDR3 sequence (DNA): TGTGCCAGCAGCTTAGAAGTAGCGGGGGGACCTCAAGAGACCCAGTACTTC.